This is a list of T cell receptor beta chains from one sample in a study of persistence of HIV-infected CD4 T cells. No antigen is known for these receptors. Assay: immunoSEQ multiplex PCR; the TCRdb copy retains only in-frame clones and omits some. The data show about 50,000 clones, about four fifths seen once. The specimen was CD4+ T cells sorted from PBMCs after approximately 20-hour stimulation, collected from a patient who received antiretroviral therapy. The receptors shown here come from an adult man with HIV who was CMV-seropositive. CDR3s include the opening cysteine and the closing phenylalanine or tryptophan. A D gene is named only where the DNA matches it firmly. Only some rows state a clone size, as once, few, many or a class for expanded clones.

once	TRBV10-3	TRBJ1-5	NA	CAITGSQSQPQHF	TGTGCCATCACGGGCAGCCAGAGTCAGCCCCAGCATTTT
NA	TRBV30	TRBJ1-3	NA	CAWGLSGAFSGNTIYF	TGTGCCTGGGGTCTGTCCGGAGCCTTCTCTGGAAACACCATATATTTT
NA	TRBV2	TRBJ1-5	NA	CASSDMAEPQHF	TGTGCCAGCAGTGATATGGCGGAGCCCCAGCATTTT
NA	TRBV9	TRBJ2-1	TRBD2	CASSERLAVYNEQFF	TGTGCCAGCAGCGAGCGGCTAGCGGTTTACAATGAGCAGTTCTTC
few	TRBV9	TRBJ1-1	NA	CASSVATGNMNTEAFF	TGTGCCAGCAGCGTAGCTACAGGGAACATGAACACTGAAGCTTTCTTT
few	TRBV5-1	TRBJ1-2	NA	CASSLGSGRVSGYTF	TGCGCCAGCAGCTTGGGGTCAGGGAGAGTCTCTGGCTACACCTTC
NA	TRBV7-9	TRBJ1-2	NA	CASSPSFGRGNYGYTF	TGTGCCAGCAGCCCATCTTTCGGGCGCGGAAACTATGGCTACACCTTC
NA	TRBV12-3/TRBV12-4	TRBJ2-2	NA	CASSLWGTGELFF	TGTGCCAGCAGTTTATGGGGGACCGGGGAGCTGTTTTTT
NA	TRBV30	TRBJ2-6	NA	CAWSQGGANVLTF	TGTGCCTGGAGCCAAGGGGGGGCCAACGTCCTGACTTTC
NA	TRBV5-5	TRBJ2-7	TRBD1	CASSLVRDRGSEQYF	TGTGCCAGCAGCTTGGTCCGGGACAGGGGATCCGAGCAGTACTTC
NA	TRBV5-1	TRBJ1-1	NA	CASSEGGNTEAFF	TGCGCCAGCAGCGAAGGGGGGAACACTGAAGCTTTCTTT
NA	TRBV7-2	TRBJ2-1	NA	CASSFEGRRNEQFF	TGTGCCAGCAGCTTCGAGGGCCGGAGAAATGAGCAGTTCTTC
few	TRBV25-1	TRBJ2-2	TRBD2	CASTGLAGDRGGELFF	TGTGCCAGCACGGGGCTAGCGGGAGATCGGGGCGGGGAGCTGTTTTTT
NA	TRBV30	TRBJ1-2	NA	CAWSVDTYGYTF	TGTGCCTGGAGTGTGGACACCTATGGCTACACCTTC
NA	TRBV29-1	TRBJ1-1	NA	CSVLGVRDNEAFF	TGCAGCGTTTTGGGCGTCCGGGACAACGAAGCTTTCTTT
NA	TRBV30	TRBJ1-2	TRBD1	CAVGQRNYGYTF	TGTGCCGTGGGACAGAGAAACTATGGCTACACCTTC
NA	TRBV6-2/TRBV6-3	TRBJ2-1	TRBD2	CASSWTSGRPYNEQFF	TGTGCCAGCAGCTGGACTAGCGGGAGGCCGTACAATGAGCAGTTCTTC
NA	TRBV19	TRBJ1-2	NA	CASRDGDYGYTF	TGTGCCTCCCGGGACGGCGACTATGGCTACACCTTC
NA	TRBV30	TRBJ1-3	NA	CAWGRDNSGNTIYF	TGTGCCTGGGGAAGGGACAACTCTGGAAACACCATATATTTT